This T cell receptor beta chain was captured by sequencing in a study of cytomegalovirus exposure and HLA in healthy donors. Overall study findings and caveats: The authors enumerated 180 or so TCR beta chains as linked to cytomegalovirus. A reported reduction in N-insertions relative to the 666-donor mean was seen in an Asian-associated ancestry cluster in a later analysis.

A word on this clone: Its specificity is unknown.

The germline CDR1 and CDR2 sequences are LGHNT and FRNRAP. Trimming took 0 bases from V and 5 from J; bases not matched to a gene: 16. The CDR3 has 21 residues. Use of 60 Vbeta and 13 Jbeta primers characterized the PCR. Clones were sequenced by immunoSEQ multiplex PCR, and TCRdb holds only the in-frame ones, with some missing. The table has 90,000 to 100,000 clones, about 83% seen once. This TCR was recovered from a man between 60 and 75 years old in good health and CMV-seropositive. Material: PBMCs. The chain employs TRBV12-5 and TRBJ1-6; TRBD1 matches 10 bases. This CDR3 reads CASGLVGKGGTGDKDNSPLHF. The CDR3 DNA reads TGTGCTAGTGGTTTGGTAGGTAAGGGCGGGACAGGGGACAAGGATAATTCACCCCTCCACTTT.